The clone carrying this TCR beta chain was observed at least ten times. Its antigen remains unidentified. The data were obtained in a study of T cells after yellow fever vaccination. Universal primer sites and UMIs were introduced during 5'RACE template-switching synthesis of TCR cDNA. TCRdb processed the 5' RACE reads anew with MiXCR; each CDR3 protein has one entry. The sample lists around 27,000 distinct CDR3 sequences, approximately 4.4% occurring once. The CDR3 runs to 14 residues. Germline CDR1 is SGHTA and CDR2 is FQGNSA. V was cut by 5 bases and J by 1 base, with 11 bases left in between. The study, taken as a whole, reports: The CD4 compartment and the CD8 compartment contained a small share of clonotypes in common.

The specimen comprised CD8+ T cells sorted from PBMCs, sampled 5 days after the yellow fever booster vaccination. This sequence joins TRBV7-2 and TRBJ1-2; D is unresolved. The source of this sequence is a young man who received the YFV17D yellow fever vaccine. The CDR3, as DNA: TGTGCCAGCAGCCCGCCGGACTTTAACTATGGCTACACCTTC. Its translation: CASSPPDFNYGYTF.